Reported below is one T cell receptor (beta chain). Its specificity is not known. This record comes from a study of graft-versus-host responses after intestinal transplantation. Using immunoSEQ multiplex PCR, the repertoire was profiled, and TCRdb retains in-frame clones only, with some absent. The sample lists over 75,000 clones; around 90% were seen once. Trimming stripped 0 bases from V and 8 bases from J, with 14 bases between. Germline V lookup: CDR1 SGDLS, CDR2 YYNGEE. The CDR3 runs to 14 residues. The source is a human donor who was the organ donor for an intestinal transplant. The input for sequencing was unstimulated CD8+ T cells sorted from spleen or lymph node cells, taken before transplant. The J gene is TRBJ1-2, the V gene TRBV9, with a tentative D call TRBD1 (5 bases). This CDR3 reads CASSVDGGSLGYTF. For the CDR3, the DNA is TGTGCCAGCAGCGTAGATGGGGGGTCCTTAGGCTACACCTTC.